One T cell receptor (beta chain) is described in this entry. No antigen is known for it. Within one base of it there is no much larger clone, and no base qualities were kept. The sample comes from a study of shared clonotypes between healthy human individuals (dated by TCRdb to about 2020). General notes on the study: The cohort comprised a couple of women and a few men aged 18 to 49 years. Different laboratories and diverse techniques were used to prepare libraries and sequence TCR repertoires, to increase sequencing depth and limit assay-specific biases. To estimate repertoire size and how much clonotypes are shared between individuals, the study performed deep sequencing of blood TCR repertoires from roughly five healthy adults. For each donor, CD4 naive and CD4 memory were each given three plates, CD8 naive was given two plates, and CD8 memory was given one plate. Per donor, leukapheresis produced somewhere between about 0.94 and 9 billion PBMCs. Points the paper makes about the study in general: Pairwise subsampling led to the expectation that sequencing depth would affect the degree of clonotype sharing among donors. Even with the large sequencing depth, rarefaction of the sorted-subset datasets indicated that sequencing was incomplete. Sampling was restricted to blood, and TCR repertoires in tissue are likely to differ from TCR repertoires in blood. When several donors were compared, the shared fraction of clonotypes was 5% to 6.5% for naive CD4, 3.5% to 4% for naive CD8, roughly 2.3% for memory CD4, and less than 0.45% for memory CD8. Naive subsets generally had larger estimated clonotype richness than memory subsets. Because the study included only a small number of donors, the genetic and exposure-history diversity represented was limited. Clonotypes shared by all four sorted-subset donors showed higher generation probabilities than non-shared clonotypes.

Cut back by 3 bases and 6 bases, the V and J ends lie 12 bases apart. Taken from cysteine to phenylalanine, the CDR3 has 14 residues. Only CDR3 DNA remains: 42 bases, in frame from the first base. The germline V gene (reference sequence) gives CDR1 as LNHDA and CDR2 as SQIVND. TCR CDR3 regions were amplified from genomic DNA by multiplex PCR using the deep immunoSEQ assay. For each cell subset, the extracted genomic DNA was distributed evenly across all wells of several immunoSEQ 96-well plates, and each plate served as one replicate. Each replicate PCR for sorted subsets received about 0.2 ug genomic DNA, equal to tens of thousands of T cell genomes. Purified libraries were measured with a Qubit 3.0 fluorometer, size-checked on a Bioanalyzer 2100, and measured again with the KAPA Library Quantification kit. Each immunoSEQ 96-well plate was sequenced on its own single-read 150-cycle Illumina NextSeq 550 flow cell. The authors processed their data as follows. The immunoSEQ output contained only junctional sequences without quality scores, so filtering could not match that applied to full-length reads. Sequences were annotated with PyIR, a Python wrapper for IgBLAST v1.9, using IMGT germline references to assign V/J genes and CDR3. Reads were removed for weak V/J assignments (E-value above 1e-6), missing CDR3, stop codons, out-of-frame junctions, or ambiguous translated residues. A V3J clonotype was defined by an identical inferred V gene, J gene, and CDR3 amino acid sequence. Percentage overlap between repertoires was calculated by dividing the number of shared unique clonotypes by the size of the smaller repertoire. Richness of each repertoire was evaluated using RTK rarefaction, the Chao1 estimator, and Recon v2.1 estimates of unobserved clonotypes. For all TCRbeta clonotypes obtained by the gDNA method from several donors, generation probabilities were computed with OLGA. TCRdb took this table from immuneACCESS and kept in-frame rearrangements with V and J called. Such tables lack part of the clones; where checked against another copy, unresolved V genes explain under half of the gap, and the rest is unexplained. V, J and clone size are those of that table, while D and trimming were read from the DNA. The sample table shows about 800,000 clones, and about 96% are seen once. In total, the top ten clones hold about 0.25% of the sample.

CD8 naive samples consisted of CD45RO-negative cells that were positively selected for CCR7, yielding a CD45RA+CCR7+ population without TemRA cells. The donors were healthy, HIV-negative adults who had no recently reported acute infections or vaccinations. All donors were Caucasian adults living in Nashville, Tennessee, USA. Blood was obtained by leukapheresis, after which PBMCs were separated by Ficoll-Histopaque density gradient centrifugation and cryopreserved in liquid nitrogen vapor phase. Analytical flow cytometry was used to check the purity and quantity of every magnetically sorted T cell population. Each sorted fraction had its genomic DNA isolated and then quantified by UV absorbance on a Nanodrop 2000c.

The sample taken for sequencing was naive CD8+ T cells sorted from blood. The cell subset or site tag for this specimen amounts to: CD45RA+CCR7+. This receptor was obtained from a man aged 25-45 years in good health. This sequence uses TRBV19 and TRBJ1-5, with no confident D gene call. The nucleotide sequence is TGTGCCAGTAGTATGATCTTGCCCGGTCAGCCCCAGCATTTT. Protein translation: CASSMILPGQPQHF.